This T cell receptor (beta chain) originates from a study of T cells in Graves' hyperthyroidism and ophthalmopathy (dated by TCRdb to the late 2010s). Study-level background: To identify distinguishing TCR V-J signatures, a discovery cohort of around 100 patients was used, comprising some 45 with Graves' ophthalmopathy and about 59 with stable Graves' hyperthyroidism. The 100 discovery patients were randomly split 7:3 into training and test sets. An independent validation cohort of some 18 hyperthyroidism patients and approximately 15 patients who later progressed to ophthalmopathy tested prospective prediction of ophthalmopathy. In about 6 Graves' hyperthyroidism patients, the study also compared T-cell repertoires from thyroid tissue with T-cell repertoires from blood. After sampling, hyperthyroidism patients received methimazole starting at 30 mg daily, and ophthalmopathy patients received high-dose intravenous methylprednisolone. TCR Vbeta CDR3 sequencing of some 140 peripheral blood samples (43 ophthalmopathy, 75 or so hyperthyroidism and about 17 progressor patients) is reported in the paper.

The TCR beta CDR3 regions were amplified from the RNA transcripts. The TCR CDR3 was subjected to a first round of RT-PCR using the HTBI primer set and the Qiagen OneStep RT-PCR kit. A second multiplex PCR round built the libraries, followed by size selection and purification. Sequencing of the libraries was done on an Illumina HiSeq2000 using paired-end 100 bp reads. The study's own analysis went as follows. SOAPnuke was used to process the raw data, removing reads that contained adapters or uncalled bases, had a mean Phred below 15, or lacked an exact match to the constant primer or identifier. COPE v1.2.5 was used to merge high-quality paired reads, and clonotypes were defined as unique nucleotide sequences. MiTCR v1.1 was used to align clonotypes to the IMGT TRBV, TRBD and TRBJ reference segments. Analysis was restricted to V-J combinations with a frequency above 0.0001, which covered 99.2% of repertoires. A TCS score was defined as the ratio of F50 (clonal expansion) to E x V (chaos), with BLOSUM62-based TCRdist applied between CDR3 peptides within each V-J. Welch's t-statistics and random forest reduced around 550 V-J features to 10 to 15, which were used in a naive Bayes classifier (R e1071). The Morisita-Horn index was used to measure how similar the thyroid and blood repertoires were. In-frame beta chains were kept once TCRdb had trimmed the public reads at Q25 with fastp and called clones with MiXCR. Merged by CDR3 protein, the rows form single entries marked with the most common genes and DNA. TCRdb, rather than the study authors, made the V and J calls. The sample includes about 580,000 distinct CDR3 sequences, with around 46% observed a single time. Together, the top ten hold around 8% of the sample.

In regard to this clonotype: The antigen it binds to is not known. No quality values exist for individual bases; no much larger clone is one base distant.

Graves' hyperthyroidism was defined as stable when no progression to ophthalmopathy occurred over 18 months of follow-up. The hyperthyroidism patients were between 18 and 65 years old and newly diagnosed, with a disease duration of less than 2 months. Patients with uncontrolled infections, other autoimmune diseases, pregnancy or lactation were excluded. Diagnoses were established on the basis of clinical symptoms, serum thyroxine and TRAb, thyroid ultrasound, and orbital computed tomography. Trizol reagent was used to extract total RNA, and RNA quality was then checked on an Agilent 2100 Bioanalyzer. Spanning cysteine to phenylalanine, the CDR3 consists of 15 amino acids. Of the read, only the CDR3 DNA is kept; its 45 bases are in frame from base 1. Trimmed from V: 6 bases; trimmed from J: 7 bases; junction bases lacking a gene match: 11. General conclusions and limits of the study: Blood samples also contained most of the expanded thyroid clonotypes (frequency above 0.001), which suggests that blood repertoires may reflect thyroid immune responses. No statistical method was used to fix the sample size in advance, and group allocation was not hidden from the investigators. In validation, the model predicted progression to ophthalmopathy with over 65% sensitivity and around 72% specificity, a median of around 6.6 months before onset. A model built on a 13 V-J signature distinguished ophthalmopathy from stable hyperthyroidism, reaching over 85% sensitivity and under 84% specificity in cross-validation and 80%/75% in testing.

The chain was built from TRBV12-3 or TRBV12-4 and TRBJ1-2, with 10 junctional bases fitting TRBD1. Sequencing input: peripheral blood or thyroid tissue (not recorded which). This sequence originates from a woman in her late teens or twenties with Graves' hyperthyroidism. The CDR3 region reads CASSHRDRGISGYTF. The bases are TGTGCCAGCAGCCACCGGGACAGGGGAATAAGTGGCTACACCTTC.